This T cell receptor (beta chain) was captured in a study of response to subunit inactivated influenza vaccine (dated by TCRdb to 2016 to 2019). Looking at the study overall: Deep quantitative profiling of the T cell receptor repertoire was used in the study to follow responses to a trivalent subunit inactivated influenza vaccine. Results the study describes overall, beyond this receptor: According to the authors, only a limited number of new T cells may be recruited by each seasonal influenza vaccination.

V and J lose 6 bases and 8 bases, and a span of 16 bases separates them. As encoded in the germline V gene, CDR1 is MDHEN while CDR2 is SYDVKM. Its CDR3 holds 13 amino acids, cysteine through phenylalanine. The only DNA kept is the CDR3, 39 bases in frame from the first base. The library was built by means of RT-PCR. TCRdb names Illumina HiSeq 2500 as the instrument used. TCRdb trimmed the raw reads at Q25, called clones with MiXCR and kept productive beta chains. Rows are combined by CDR3 protein, so each entry shows the most common genes and DNA. In all, the sample holds around 320,000 distinct CDR3 sequences, and about 20% of those were seen once. Approximately 10% of the sample lies in the top ten. In this sample, this clonotype turned up a few times. Its antigen remains undetermined. The record has no base qualities; no much larger clone is one base away.

The chain is encoded by TRBV28 joined to TRBJ1-2, and perhaps TRBD1 as D gene, on 6 matching bases. Source: PBMCs from blood, taken roughly 20 months after vaccination. The TCR was taken from a man aged 50 to 75 who received an inactivated influenza vaccine. Donor details come from another sample of the same person, matched by shared clones. At the DNA level, the sequence is TGTGCCAGCAGCCAGGAGGACAGACGCGGCTACACCTTC. Its translation reads: CASSQEDRRGYTF.